This passage covers 31 T cell receptor beta chains from one sample sequenced in a study of blood T cell repertoires in COVID-19. Measured with immunoSEQ multiplex PCR; TCRdb has only the in-frame clones, and not every one. This table holds tens of thousands of clones, 75% to 90% found once. The sample consisted of peripheral blood. The receptors were gathered from a man in his thirties or forties with acute or convalescent COVID-19.

The chain couples TRBV3-1 (or the pseudogene TRBV3-2) to TRBJ2-1; 7 nucleotides agree with TRBD2. The CDR3 sequence is 14 residues long. V shed 3 bases and J 7 bases; nucleotides not matched to a gene: 6. Germline V lookup: CDR1 LGHDT, CDR2 YNNKEL (reference sequence). DNA for the CDR3: TGTGCCAGCAGCCATGTAGGAGCGGGGAATGAGCAGTTCTTC. It is translated as CASSHVGAGNEQFF.

This clone was detected once. The CDR3 region has the DNA TGTGCCAGCAGCTCCGACAGGAATGAAAAACTGTTTTTT. Amino acids: CASSSDRNEKLFF. The rearrangement joins TRBV11-2 to TRBJ1-4; D perhaps matches TRBD1 (6 bases). V was clipped by 4 bases and J by 5 bases, with 8 bases between them. This CDR3 spans 13 amino acids. Germline CDR1 and CDR2: SGHAT and FQNNGV.

The gene calls are TRBV19 and TRBJ1-6; 8 nucleotides line up with TRBD1. V was pared by 5 bases and J by 8 bases, with 8 bases of the junction left unmatched. This CDR3 contains 15 residues. Germline V gene lookup returns CDR1 LNHDA and CDR2 SQIVND (reference sequence). The CDR3 nucleotides read TGTGCCAGTAGTGGGGGACAGGCCTGGGATTCACCCCTCCACTTT. This encodes CASSGGQAWDSPLHF.

The chain employs TRBV12-5 and TRBJ1-5; TRBD1 might be the D (5 bases). Germline lookup yields CDR1 LGHNT and CDR2 FRNRAP. V gave up 6 bases and J gave up 7 bases, with 13 bases separating them. This CDR3 is built from 13 residues. CDR3 nucleotides: TGTGCTAGTGGCCGCGACAGTGTACAGCCCCAGCATTTT. Translated, it gives CASGRDSVQPQHF. Supplemented by reference TRBV12-5 and TRBJ1-5, the full variable domain reads DARVTQTPRHKVTEMGQEVTMRCQPILGHNTVFWYRQTMMQGLELLAYFRNRAPLDDSGMPKDRFSAEMPDATLATLKIQPSEPRDSAVYFCASGRDSVQPQHFGDGTRLSIL.

The rearrangement uses TRBV7-7 and TRBJ2-7, with 7 bases matching TRBD1. Per the germline V gene, CDR1 is SSHAT and CDR2 is FNYEAQ (reference sequence). The CDR3 has 17 residues. CDR3 nucleotide sequence: TGTGCTAGCAGCTTAGAATGGGACAGAGCCTCTTTTTACGAGCAGTACGTC. Translated: CASSLEWDRASFYEQYV.

This clone was observed a single time. The J gene is TRBJ1-1, the V gene TRBV5-1, with 8 bases aligning to TRBD1. Germline CDR1 reads SGHRS; CDR2 reads YFSETQ. The length of the CDR3 is 13 residues. Trimming cost V 2 bases and J 8 bases; bases outside gene matches: 5. The CDR3 coding sequence is TGCGCCAGCAGCTTTACCCCAGGGGGCGAAGCTTTCTTT. Translated: CASSFTPGGEAFF.

The rearrangement joins TRBV9 to TRBJ2-2, with 10 bases fitting TRBD1. This CDR3 comprises 15 residues. Trimming took 3 bases from V and 7 from J; bases not matched to a gene: 6. Per the germline V gene, CDR1 is SGDLS and CDR2 is YYNGEE. CDR3 sequence: CASSGWGQGSGELFF. The DNA of the CDR3 is TGTGCCAGCAGCGGTTGGGGACAGGGGAGCGGGGAGCTGTTTTTT.

V and J are TRBV13 and TRBJ2-3, with 7 bases identical to TRBD2. The germline V gene has CDR1 PRHDT and CDR2 FYEKMQ (reference sequence). The trim removed 7 bases at V and 5 bases at J, leaving 6 bases unmatched. There are 13 residues in the CDR3. This chain's CDR3 is CASTGTTRDTQYF. Here the CDR3 DNA reads TGTGCCAGCACCGGGACTACCAGAGATACGCAGTATTTT. Looking up the rest from reference TRBV13 and TRBJ2-3 gives the full variable domain: AAGVIQSPRHLIKEKRETATLKCYPIPRHDTVYWYQQGPGQDPQFLISFYEKMQSDKGSIPDRFSAQQFSDYHSELNMSSLELGDSALYFCASTGTTRDTQYFGPGTRLTVL.

J is TRBJ1-5 and V is TRBV19, with a weak D call TRBD1 (5 bases). The V gene's germline CDR1 is LNHDA and CDR2 SQIVND (reference sequence). The V end was cut by 6 bases, the J end by 6 bases, with 12 bases between. The CDR3 totals 13 residues. In DNA, the CDR3 is TGTGCCAGTAGGGGGCAGGGAAGTCAGCCCCAGCATTTT. Translated, it gives CASRGQGSQPQHF.

The gene calls are TRBV28 and TRBJ1-4; the D gene is possibly TRBD1 (5 bases). CDR3 length: 14 residues. The germline V gene encodes CDR1 MDHEN and CDR2 SYDVKM. Trimming removed 6 bases at V and 4 bases at J, with 12 bases between. The CDR3 sequence: CASSFKGFNEKLFF. CDR3 DNA sequence: TGTGCCAGCAGCTTCAAGGGGTTTAATGAAAAACTGTTTTTT.

This clone has more than one count but fewer than ten. The DNA of the CDR3 is TGCGCCAGCAGCTTGGCAACAGGGAAAGGGTATGGCTACACCTTC. Amino acid sequence: CASSLATGKGYGYTF. This chain connects TRBV5-1 to TRBJ1-2; D is perhaps TRBD1 (6 bases). V was pared by 0 bases and J by 5 bases, with 14 bases between. The CDR3 loop spans 15 amino acids. Germline V gene lookup returns CDR1 SGHRS and CDR2 YFSETQ.

This clone came up once. The V gene is TRBV2, the J gene TRBJ1-2; 12 bases align to TRBD1. In germline, CDR1 is SNHLY, CDR2 FYNNEI. The CDR3 extends over 14 amino acids. The V and J ends lost 6 bases and 3 bases, in that order; junction bases with no gene match: 2. The CDR3 bases are TGTGCCAGCAGGGGACAGGGGGCGTACTATGGCTACACCTTC. Amino acids: CASRGQGAYYGYTF. Full variable domain (remainder filled in from reference TRBV2 and TRBJ1-2): EPEVTQTPSHQVTQMGQEVILRCVPISNHLYFYWYRQILGQKVEFLVSFYNNEISEKSEIFDDQFSVERPDGSNFTLKIRSTKLEDSAMYFCASRGQGAYYGYTFGSGTRLTVV.

This chain joins TRBV5-6 and TRBJ1-1; D call uncertain. This CDR3 contains 13 residues. Germline CDR1 SGHDT, CDR2 YYEEEE. The V end lost 1 base, the J end lost 4 bases, and 8 bases lay between the germline ends. In DNA, the CDR3 is TGTGCCAGCAGCTTGTTCGGGGTCACTGAAGCTTTCTTT. It translates to CASSLFGVTEAFF.

The chain joins TRBV19 to TRBJ1-5; D is unresolved. Germline loops: CDR1 LNHDA, CDR2 SQIVND (reference sequence). The CDR3 consists of 15 residues. V shed 0 bases and J shed 7 bases, with 13 bases lying between them. DNA for the CDR3: TGTGCCAGTAGTATAGAAAGGGAGTTGAACCAGCCCCAGCATTTT. Translation: CASSIERELNQPQHF.

The chain links TRBV7-9 to TRBJ2-1, with a possible D match to TRBD2 (6 bases). The germline V and J ends were trimmed by 7 bases and 5 bases, with 15 bases remaining between them. This CDR3 is 14 amino acids long. Germline loops: CDR1 SEHNR, CDR2 FQNEAQ (reference sequence). CDR3 DNA sequence: TGTGCCAGCACCCCTGGCGGCGGGAACAATGAGCAGTTCTTC. Its protein is CASTPGGGNNEQFF. Full variable domain (outside the CDR3, taken from reference TRBV7-9 and TRBJ2-1): DTGVSQNPRHKITKRGQNVTFRCDPISEHNRLYWYRQTLGQGPEFLTYFQNEAQLEKSRLLSDRFSAERPKGSFSTLEIQRTEQGDSAMYLCASTPGGGNNEQFFGPGTRLTVL.

V and J are TRBV6-2 or TRBV6-3 and TRBJ2-3, with 10 bases lining up with TRBD2. Germline V gene data show CDR1 as MNHEY and CDR2 as SVGEGT. The V segment lost 4 bases and the J segment 0 bases; nucleotides outside the gene matches: 10. This CDR3 region has 18 residues. The DNA for the CDR3 is TGTGCCAGCAGTTCCACAAAAGGACTAGCGGTCAGCACAGATACGCAGTATTTT. Its translation: CASSSTKGLAVSTDTQYF.

This sequence joins TRBV6-2 or TRBV6-3 and TRBJ2-5, with D possibly TRBD1 on 6 matching bases. The CDR3 is 14 residues long. Germline loops: CDR1 MNHEY, CDR2 SVGEGT. Between the trimmed V and J ends, which lost 5 bases and 2 bases, there was a span of 12 bases. The DNA of the CDR3 is TGTGCCAGCAGTCCCACAGGGATACAAGAGACCCAGTACTTC. It codes for CASSPTGIQETQYF.

The genes are TRBV4-2 and TRBJ2-2; 8 nucleotides align to TRBD2. The CDR3 runs 16 residues. From germline, CDR1 is LGHNA and CDR2 YNFKEQ. The junction had 3 bases not matched to a gene; V was cut back by 0 bases and J by 3 bases. CDR3 DNA: TGTGCCAGCAGCCAAGATCCAGCGGGAGACACCGGGGAGCTGTTTTTT. Translated, it gives CASSQDPAGDTGELFF.

The chain carries TRBV7-8 and TRBJ2-1; D is uncertain. The CDR3 loop spans 14 amino acids. V lost 1 base to trimming and J lost 4 bases, with 8 bases between them. Looked up from germline, CDR1 is SGHVS and CDR2 is FQNEAQ. The CDR3 coding sequence is TGTGCCAGCAGCTTAGTAAACAGTTACAATGAGCAGTTCTTC. The encoded protein is CASSLVNSYNEQFF.

The gene calls are TRBV18 and TRBJ1-1, with TRBD1 matching over 10 bases. CDR1 and CDR2 (germline): KGHSH, LQKENI. V dropped 7 bases and J dropped 6; count of bases not matched to a gene: 8. The CDR3 totals 14 residues. Here the CDR3 reads CASFTGTGVPEAFF. The CDR3 region has the DNA TGTGCCAGCTTCACCGGGACAGGGGTTCCTGAAGCTTTCTTT.

This clone occurred a few times. The chain joins TRBV3-1 (or the pseudogene TRBV3-2) to TRBJ2-1; D is possibly TRBD1 (8 bases). Trimming removed 4 bases at V and 0 bases at J, with 16 bases between. Germline V gene data show CDR1 as LGHDT and CDR2 as YNNKEL (reference sequence). The CDR3 totals 17 residues. The DNA of the CDR3 is TGTGCCAGCAGCCCCGGACAGGGAGGGTTCTCCTACAATGAGCAGTTCTTC. Protein sequence: CASSPGQGGFSYNEQFF.

This chain uses TRBV9 with TRBJ1-1, with a weak D call TRBD1 (5 bases). Germline V gives CDR1 SGDLS, CDR2 YYNGEE. The length of the CDR3 is 14 residues. Trimming removed 0 bases from V and 10 bases from J, with 16 bases in between. The CDR3 nucleotides are TGTGCCAGCAGCGTAGCTAGTCAGGGCGGTGGAGCTTTCTTT. Amino acids: CASSVASQGGGAFF. The variable domain in full, with the rest retrieved from reference TRBV9 and TRBJ1-1, is DSGVTQTPKHLITATGQRVTLRCSPRSGDLSVYWYQQSLDQGLQFLIQYYNGEERAKGNILERFSAQQFPDLHSELNLSSLELGDSALYFCASSVASQGGGAFFGQGTRLTVV.

The V call is TRBV18, the J call TRBJ1-1; the D gene is possibly TRBD1 (6 bases). The CDR3 consists of 15 residues. The germline V gene has CDR1 KGHSH and CDR2 LQKENI. With 3 bases removed from V and 0 bases from J, the gap between germline ends came to 11 bases. CDR3 sequence: CASSPRTDVNTEAFF. As DNA, the CDR3 is TGTGCCAGCTCACCTCGGACAGACGTGAACACTGAAGCTTTCTTT. The full variable domain, its missing parts supplied by reference TRBV18 and TRBJ1-1, is NAGVMQNPRHLVRRRGQEARLRCSPMKGHSHVYWYRQLPEEGLKFMVYLQKENIIDESGMPKERFSAEFPKEGPSILRIQQVVRGDSAAYFCASSPRTDVNTEAFFGQGTRLTVV.

V gene TRBV4-1 combines with J gene TRBJ1-2; D possibly corresponds to TRBD1 (5 bases). Trimming removed 4 bases from V and 1 base from J, with 13 bases in between. The length of the CDR3 is 15 residues. The germline V gene has CDR1 MGHRA and CDR2 YSYEKL. CDR3 amino acids: CASSPYLGHNYGYTF. CDR3 in DNA: TGCGCCAGCAGCCCTTACCTAGGACATAACTATGGCTACACCTTC.

The chain employs TRBV6-6 and TRBJ1-6, with 8 bases lining up with TRBD1. Germline V CDR1 and CDR2: MNHNY, SVGAGI (reference sequence). V lost 5 bases and J lost 8; bases outside the gene matches: 5. The CDR3 runs 14 residues. This CDR3 is CASSRDRPYSPLHF. CDR3 DNA sequence: TGTGCCAGCAGTCGGGACAGGCCCTATTCACCCCTCCACTTT.

This clone showed up just a few times. The chain's CDR3 is CASSQGRASSYNEQFF. The CDR3, as DNA: TGCGCCAGCAGCCAAGGGCGGGCCTCTTCCTACAATGAGCAGTTCTTC. The gene calls are TRBV4-1 and TRBJ2-1, with D possibly matching TRBD2 (5 bases). CDR1 and CDR2 from the germline V gene are MGHRA and YSYEKL. The V end was cut by 1 base, the J end by 1 base, with 11 bases between. The CDR3 loop spans 16 amino acids.

This clone was detected a few times. This chain links TRBV18 with TRBJ2-7, with TRBD2 matching 8 bases. The trim removed 3 bases at V and 0 bases at J, leaving 10 bases unmatched. The CDR3 consists of 17 residues. Germline lookup yields CDR1 KGHSH and CDR2 LQKENI. The DNA of the CDR3 is TGTGCCAGCTCACCTAGGGGACTAGGTCTCTCCTCCTACGAGCAGTACGTC. This gives the protein CASSPRGLGLSSYEQYV.

The chain has TRBV6-2 or TRBV6-3 and TRBJ1-6; TRBD1 aligns across 10 bases. The CDR3 sequence is 15 residues long. J lost 9 bases, V lost 6 bases, and 8 bases had no gene match. Germline lookup yields CDR1 MNHEY and CDR2 SVGEGT. In DNA form, the CDR3 reads TGTGCCAGCAGCCCCCGGGACAGGGGACGTTCACCCCTCCACTTT. The encoded protein is CASSPRDRGRSPLHF.

The V gene is TRBV19, the J gene TRBJ2-7; 9 nucleotides match TRBD1. In germline, CDR1 is LNHDA, CDR2 SQIVND (reference sequence). V shed 6 bases and J 6 bases; nucleotides not matched to a gene: 12. This CDR3 is 15 amino acids long. The CDR3 DNA sequence: TGTGCCAGTAGCCTTGGACAGGGGCTTTTTGGCGAGCAGTACTTC. Its protein product is CASSLGQGLFGEQYF.

The chain joins TRBV29-1 to TRBJ1-2; D is uncertain. Deletions cut 3 bases from V and 1 base from J, with 6 bases between. Germline-derived CDR1 and CDR2 are SQVTM and ANQGSEA. CDR3 length: 12 amino acids. The CDR3 DNA follows: TGCAGCGTTGACAGAAATAACTATGGCTACACCTTC. It yields the protein CSVDRNNYGYTF.

J is TRBJ2-7 and V is TRBV2; TRBD2 agrees at 9 bases. V lost 8 bases, J lost 6 bases, and 11 bases stayed unmatched. The CDR3 totals 14 residues. Germline CDR1 SNHLY, CDR2 FYNNEI. The CDR3 sequence: CASSGTSPMGEQYF. The CDR3 DNA reads TGTGCCAGCTCCGGGACTAGCCCCATGGGCGAGCAGTACTTC. The whole variable domain, remainder taken from reference TRBV2 and TRBJ2-7, is EPEVTQTPSHQVTQMGQEVILRCVPISNHLYFYWYRQILGQKVEFLVSFYNNEISEKSEIFDDQFSVERPDGSNFTLKIRSTKLEDSAMYFCASSGTSPMGEQYFGPGTRLTVT.